The 13 T cell receptor beta chains listed next were all sequenced from one sample in a study of T cell responses to AZD1222 COVID-19 vaccine. Sequenced by immunoSEQ multiplex PCR; TCRdb stores in-frame clones only, minus some. Counted here are some 140,000 clones, approximately 87% occurring once; the ten biggest clones make up 5.5% to 6%. The source was peripheral blood, collected on day 0 of MenACWY control vaccination. All receptors derive from an adult in good health.

J is TRBJ2-3 and V is TRBV13; TRBD1 matches at 8 bases. The germline V gene encodes CDR1 PRHDT and CDR2 FYEKMQ (reference sequence). The CDR3 length is 16 residues. V dropped 5 bases and J dropped 3; count of bases not matched to a gene: 10. CDR3 nucleotide sequence: TGTGCCAGCAGCCCCCGGACAGGGTCGGTGACAGATACGCAGTATTTT. Protein: CASSPRTGSVTDTQYF.

The J gene is TRBJ1-3, the V gene TRBV7-9; D is undetermined. CDR3 length: 13 amino acids. Germline V CDR1 and CDR2: SEHNR, FQNEAQ (reference sequence). V was cut by 4 bases and J by 8 bases, with 12 bases left in between. The DNA of the CDR3 is TGTGCCAGCAGCTACACCCAGCCGCACACCATATATTTT. Its translation: CASSYTQPHTIYF. The full variable domain, in which reference TRBV7-9 and TRBJ1-3 provide the parts outside the CDR3, is DTGVSQNPRHKITKRGQNVTFRCDPISEHNRLYWYRQTLGQGPEFLTYFQNEAQLEKSRLLSDRFSAERPKGSFSTLEIQRTEQGDSAMYLCASSYTQPHTIYFGEGSWLTVV.

V and J are TRBV6-5 and TRBJ1-1; D is uncertain. Germline V lookup: CDR1 MNHEY, CDR2 SVGAGI. Trimming cost V 0 bases and J 5 bases, with 10 bases left between them. This CDR3 has 14 amino acids. The CDR3 bases are TGTGCCAGCAGTTACTCGAGTGAAGGGACTGAAGCTTTCTTT. Residues: CASSYSSEGTEAFF.

The chain carries TRBV7-9 and TRBJ2-1; the match to TRBD1 covers 9 bases. CDR3 length: 16 amino acids. Per germline, CDR1 SEHNR and CDR2 FQNEAQ (reference sequence). J lost 4 bases, V lost 4 bases, and 8 bases had no gene match. CDR3 protein: CASSYDRGVLYNEQFF. In nucleotides, the CDR3 is TGTGCCAGCAGCTACGACAGGGGGGTGCTTTACAATGAGCAGTTCTTC.

The count of this clone is one. The chain employs TRBV2 and TRBJ1-1, with TRBD1 as a possible D gene (6 bases). There are 14 residues in the CDR3. V was shortened by 10 bases and J by 2 bases, with 17 bases between the two germline ends. Per germline, CDR1 SNHLY and CDR2 FYNNEI. The CDR3 nucleotides read TGTGCCACAAACAAGCGGACAGCCAACACTGAAGCTTTCTTT. Translation gives CATNKRTANTEAFF.

The V gene is TRBV19, the J gene TRBJ1-4, with 8 bases identical to TRBD1. V shed 6 bases and J 6 bases; nucleotides not matched to a gene: 3. CDR1 and CDR2 from the germline V gene are LNHDA and SQIVND (reference sequence). The CDR3 is 13 residues long. Written as DNA, the CDR3 is TGTGCCAGTAGGGCGACAGGGGATGAAAAACTGTTTTTT. It translates to CASRATGDEKLFF. Supplemented by reference TRBV19 and TRBJ1-4, the full variable domain reads DGGITQSPKYLFRKEGQNVTLSCEQNLNHDAMYWYRQDPGQGLRLIYYSQIVNDFQKGDIAEGYSVSREKKESFPLTVTSAQKNPTAFYLCASRATGDEKLFFGSGTQLSVL.

In its sample, this clone was seen once. The CDR3: CASSPRQGLPDTQYF. CDR3 coding DNA: TGCGCCAGCAGCCCCCGACAGGGCCTTCCAGATACGCAGTATTTT. This rearrangement joins TRBV4-3 to TRBJ2-3; 7 bases are shared with TRBD1. The CDR3 runs to 15 residues. Looked up from germline, CDR1 is LGHNA and CDR2 is YSLEER. Trimming took 4 bases from V and 4 from J; bases not matched to a gene: 8.

The J gene is TRBJ2-7, the V gene TRBV7-2; possibly TRBD2 for D (5 bases). V dropped 5 bases and J dropped 2 bases, with 16 bases sitting between them. Germline assignment: CDR1 SGHTA and CDR2 FQGNSA. The CDR3 runs to 15 residues. CDR3 protein: CASSPPRPRAYEQYF. The CDR3 coding sequence is TGTGCCAGCAGCCCCCCACGGCCGAGGGCCTACGAGCAGTACTTC.

This clone has only one observation. V usage is TRBV29-1 and J usage is TRBJ1-1; D gene ambiguous. The CDR3 is made up of 13 amino acids. Germline CDR1 reads SQVTM; CDR2 reads ANQGSEA. Trimming cost V 6 bases and J 2 bases, with 13 bases left between them. The CDR3 protein is CSVRVDGNTEAFF. Written as DNA, the CDR3 is TGCAGCGTGAGGGTTGACGGAAACACTGAAGCTTTCTTT.

The gene calls are TRBV27 and TRBJ1-5, with D possibly TRBD1 on 6 matching bases. CDR3 length: 14 amino acids. V was pared by 6 bases and J by 4 bases, with 13 bases between. Looked up from germline, CDR1 is MNHEY and CDR2 is SMNVEV (reference sequence). The CDR3 DNA reads as TGTGCCAGCAGATCGGGACAAATTAATCAGCCCCAGCATTTT. Residues: CASRSGQINQPQHF.

The CDR3 nucleotides are TGTGCCAGCAGTGACCTGGGGAACACTGAAGCTTTCTTT. This gives the protein CASSDLGNTEAFF. V is TRBV6-4 and J is TRBJ1-1; D not resolved. CDR1 MRHNA and CDR2 SNTAGT come from the germline V gene. The CDR3 length is 13 residues. V lost 2 bases and J 1 base, leaving 5 bases between the germline ends.

This rearrangement joins TRBV5-1 to TRBJ2-3; TRBD1 or TRBD2 may be the D gene (5 bases each). With 3 bases removed from V and 5 bases from J, the gap between germline ends came to 16 bases. Germline CDR1 is SGHRS and CDR2 is YFSETQ. The CDR3 extends over 15 amino acids. CDR3 DNA sequence: TGCGCCAGCAGCTCGGGACCCCTTGGGGGAGATACGCAGTATTTT. Its translation: CASSSGPLGGDTQYF.

This clone was seen only a few times. The chain uses TRBV7-8 and TRBJ1-1; D may be TRBD1 (5 bases). From germline, CDR1 is SGHVS and CDR2 FQNEAQ. Trimming pared 5 bases from V and 1 base from J, leaving 17 bases between. This CDR3 spans 16 amino acids. CDR3 in DNA: TGTGCCAGCAGCCCCCGCCCCGGGGCGTCGAACACTGAAGCTTTCTTT. Protein sequence: CASSPRPGASNTEAFF. Supplemented by reference TRBV7-8 and TRBJ1-1, the full variable domain reads GAGVSQSPRYKVAKRGQDVALRCDPISGHVSLFWYQQALGQGPEFLTYFQNEAQLDKSGLPSDRFFAERPEGSVSTLKIQRTQQEDSAVYLCASSPRPGASNTEAFFGQGTRLTVV.